This is a list of T cell receptor beta chains from one sample in a study of blood T cell repertoires in COVID-19. Using immunoSEQ multiplex PCR, the repertoire was profiled, and TCRdb retains in-frame clones only, with some absent. Of approximately 320,000 clones listed, 85% are singletons. Input material: peripheral blood. The receptors derive from a human donor in a cohort sampled during active COVID-19. CDR3s include the opening cysteine and the closing phenylalanine or tryptophan. Fields, in order: D gene, V gene, J gene, CDR3 length, CDR3 protein. A D gene is named only where the DNA matches it firmly.

TRBD1	TRBV27	TRBJ2-7	14	CASRSGQDLNEQYF
.	TRBV6-4	TRBJ2-2	14	CASSEYANTGELFF
.	TRBV18	TRBJ1-1	16	CASSRSTGTANTEAFF
.	TRBV20-1	TRBJ2-1	11	CSGSERNEQFF
.	TRBV19	TRBJ2-7	17	CASSREALGGQSYEQYF
.	TRBV24-1	TRBJ2-1	16	CATSDPGTQTYNEQFF
.	TRBV19	TRBJ1-3	13	CASSDSSGNTIYF
.	TRBV24-1	TRBJ2-5	13	CATSENSQETQYF
.	TRBV19	TRBJ1-5	13	CASSGRPSQPQHF
TRBD1	TRBV10-2	TRBJ1-1	15	CASRGTTGMGTEAFF
TRBD1	TRBV11-3	TRBJ2-7	17	CASSTGTGGVRDYEQYF
.	TRBV9	TRBJ1-1	14	CASSVAGVGTEAFF
TRBD1	TRBV11-2	TRBJ1-1	17	CASSLVPGQVADTEAFF
.	TRBV6-5	TRBJ2-1	12	CASSYPDNEQFF
.	TRBV3-1/TRBV3-2	TRBJ1-1	12	CASSQASGKAFF
TRBD2	TRBV27	TRBJ2-3	16	CASSLSLAGATDTQYF
.	TRBV12-3/TRBV12-4	TRBJ1-4	12	CASGDSIEKLFF
.	TRBV6-5	TRBJ1-6	16	CASSYSTGGNNSPLHF
.	TRBV6-5	TRBJ2-6	16	CASSYVLQSGANVLTF
.	TRBV7-6	TRBJ1-5	15	CASSLGQGSDQPQHF
TRBD1	TRBV15	TRBJ2-5	15	CATSRDRTGSETQYF
.	TRBV5-1	TRBJ2-7	14	CASSLRGRDYEQYF
TRBD2	TRBV5-6	TRBJ2-3	16	CASSLASGDRTDTQYF
TRBD2	TRBV25-1	TRBJ2-3	14	CASMRGGLADTQYF
.	TRBV3-1/TRBV3-2	TRBJ1-1	14	CASSLDRTNTEAFF
TRBD2	TRBV5-4	TRBJ2-1	15	CASSERGEDYNEQFF
TRBD1	TRBV6-1	TRBJ1-2	14	CASSEGQGVGGYTF
.	TRBV5-4	TRBJ1-4	14	CASSLGGVREKLFF
TRBD1	TRBV4-2	TRBJ1-6	15	CASREEGTGNSPLHF
TRBD1	TRBV30	TRBJ1-1	13	CAWSDRGRTEAFF
.	TRBV4-2	TRBJ1-5	15	CASSPTQGSNQPQHF
TRBD1	TRBV20-1	TRBJ1-2	14	CSASSRGRLPGYTF
TRBD1	TRBV11-1	TRBJ1-1	14	CASSYRGLNTEAFF
.	TRBV12-5	TRBJ1-2	13	CASGLQTNYGYTF
TRBD1	TRBV19	TRBJ1-2	16	CASSTEGQAWTYGYTF
.	TRBV19	TRBJ2-1	19	CASSIDPGASASSYNEQFF
.	TRBV6-5	TRBJ1-5	16	CASSFRLPGGNQPQHF
TRBD1	TRBV5-1	TRBJ2-7	13	CASSGTASYEQYF
.	TRBV5-6	TRBJ2-1	13	CASSLLGHNEQFF
.	TRBV7-3	TRBJ2-7	13	CASSPTGVGEQYF
TRBD1	TRBV6-5	TRBJ2-7	13	CASSRTGYYEQYF